The 13 T cell receptor beta chains below were found in one sample sequenced in a study of shared clonotypes between healthy human individuals. Data came from immunoSEQ multiplex PCR; TCRdb stores just in-frame clones and leaves some out. The data show more than 1.2 million clones, around 98.5% seen once. Source material: naive CD4+ T cells sorted from blood. The sample's subset: CD45RA+ positively selected. The receptors here all came from a man aged 25-40 years in good health.

V is TRBV9 and J is TRBJ1-2; possibly TRBD1 for D (5 bases). Germline V gene data show CDR1 as SGDLS and CDR2 as YYNGEE. There are 17 residues in the CDR3. V was cut by 0 bases and J by 5 bases, with 20 bases left in between. CDR3 amino acids: CASSVAGSGPERYGYTF. DNA of the CDR3: TGTGCCAGCAGCGTAGCTGGGTCAGGGCCCGAAAGGTATGGCTACACCTTC.

This sequence joins TRBV7-2 and TRBJ2-1, with unresolved D. Looked up from germline, CDR1 is SGHTA and CDR2 is FQGNSA. CDR3 length: 15 amino acids. Between the trimmed V and J ends, which lost 5 bases and 2 bases, there was a span of 13 bases. CDR3 region: CASSPAFGPYNEQFF. The CDR3 region has the DNA TGTGCCAGCAGCCCGGCTTTCGGCCCCTACAATGAGCAGTTCTTC. The full variable domain, its missing parts supplied by reference TRBV7-2 and TRBJ2-1, is GAGVSQSPSNKVTEKGKDVELRCDPISGHTALYWYRQSLGQGLEFLIYFQGNSAPDKSGLPSDRFSAERTGGSVSTLTIQRTQQEDSAVYLCASSPAFGPYNEQFFGPGTRLTVL.

The chain recombines TRBV18 with TRBJ2-3; no clear D. Germline assignment: CDR1 KGHSH and CDR2 LQKENI. V was shortened by 4 bases and J by 2 bases, with 28 bases between the two germline ends. The CDR3 totals 20 residues. CDR3 sequence reads: CASSLLTVRATLNNTDTQYF. CDR3 bases: TGTGCCAGCTCACTACTAACCGTACGTGCCACCCTTAACAACACAGATACGCAGTATTTT.

The V gene is TRBV2, the J gene TRBJ2-7, with TRBD2 as a possible D gene (5 bases). The CDR3 has 14 amino acids. V lost 6 bases and J lost 5, with 17 bases in between. The V gene's germline CDR1 is SNHLY and CDR2 FYNNEI. CDR3 DNA: TGTGCCAGCAGAGCGGAGACCCTGGGCAACGAGCAGTACTTC. This gives the protein CASRAETLGNEQYF.

The chain couples TRBV6-1 to TRBJ1-5; no reliable D call. CDR1 and CDR2 (germline): MNHNS, SASEGT. This CDR3 comprises 14 residues. The V and J ends lost 2 bases and 3 bases respectively, with 8 bases between them. CDR3: CASSEHSTNQPQHF. The CDR3 DNA reads as TGTGCCAGCAGTGAACACAGTACCAATCAGCCCCAGCATTTT.

In the case of this clone: Within the sample, other DNA sequences also encode this same CDR3. V usage is TRBV18 and J usage is TRBJ2-7; no clear D gene. With 2 bases removed from V and 0 bases from J, the gap between germline ends came to 8 bases. Germline CDR1 reads KGHSH; CDR2 reads LQKENI. The length of the CDR3 is 14 residues. CDR3 residues: CASSPGQTSYEQYF. The CDR3 coding sequence is TGTGCCAGCTCACCAGGGCAGACCTCCTACGAGCAGTACTTC.

Regarding this clone: Other DNA sequences in the sample encode the same CDR3. The V call is TRBV5-4, the J call TRBJ2-7, with D possibly matching TRBD2 (5 bases). The CDR3 is made up of 13 amino acids. The V gene's germline CDR1 is SGHNT and CDR2 YYREEE (reference sequence). The V gene lost 4 bases and the J gene lost 3 bases, with 11 bases spanning the gap. In nucleotides, the CDR3 is TGTGCCAGCAGCCCCGGAGGAAGCTACGAGCAGTACTTC. It yields the protein CASSPGGSYEQYF.

The chain combines TRBV18 with TRBJ2-7; tentatively, D is TRBD2 (5 bases). Looked up from germline, CDR1 is KGHSH and CDR2 is LQKENI. The CDR3 consists of 16 residues. V dropped 1 base and J dropped 3 bases, with 16 bases sitting between them. Written as DNA, the CDR3 is TGTGCCAGCTCACCACTTGGTCGACCCGAGGGCTACGAGCAGTACTTC. Amino acids: CASSPLGRPEGYEQYF.

The chain joins TRBV5-1 to TRBJ2-7; a weak D match, TRBD1 (6 bases). The germline gives CDR1 SGHRS, CDR2 YFSETQ. The CDR3 is 15 residues long. The V gene lost 2 bases and the J gene lost 5 bases, with 17 bases spanning the gap. The CDR3 DNA follows: TGCGCCAGCAGCTTCCGGGACACCTTCACCGACGAGCAGTACTTC. This gives the protein CASSFRDTFTDEQYF.

Worth noting for this clone: This CDR3 is also generated by other DNA sequences in the sample. The CDR3 here is CASSSTGYGYTF. CDR3 nucleotides: TGTGCCAGCAGTTCAACAGGGTATGGCTACACCTTC. The chain joins TRBV28 to TRBJ1-2, with D perhaps TRBD1 (6 bases). Germline V gene lookup returns CDR1 MDHEN and CDR2 SYDVKM. The CDR3 consists of 12 residues. Trimming pared 4 bases from V and 5 bases from J, leaving 8 bases between.

The chain employs TRBV2 and TRBJ1-1, with D unclear. Trimming stripped 3 bases from V and 1 base from J, with 12 bases between. Germline V gene sequence: CDR1 SNHLY, CDR2 FYNNEI. The CDR3 covers 15 residues. The CDR3 region is CASSDPGSANTEAFF. CDR3 bases: TGTGCCAGCAGTGATCCGGGAAGCGCGAACACTGAAGCTTTCTTT. Full variable domain (remainder filled in from reference TRBV2 and TRBJ1-1): EPEVTQTPSHQVTQMGQEVILRCVPISNHLYFYWYRQILGQKVEFLVSFYNNEISEKSEIFDDQFSVERPDGSNFTLKIRSTKLEDSAMYFCASSDPGSANTEAFFGQGTRLTVV.

V is TRBV9 and J is TRBJ1-1; the match to TRBD1 covers 7 bases. CDR3 size: 16 residues. Germline V gene data show CDR1 as SGDLS and CDR2 as YYNGEE. J was trimmed by 4 bases and V by 0 bases; bases with no gene match: 9. This chain's CDR3 is CASSVVTGVLGTEAFF. In DNA form, the CDR3 reads TGTGCCAGCAGCGTAGTTACAGGGGTATTAGGCACTGAAGCTTTCTTT.

The chain joins TRBV15 to TRBJ2-3; 12 bases map to TRBD2. This CDR3 has 19 amino acids. Germline loops: CDR1 LNHNV, CDR2 YYDKDF (reference sequence). Trimming removed 2 bases from V and 2 bases from J; junction bases left unmatched: 11. The CDR3 DNA reads as TGTGCCACCAGCAGACCCTCCGGGCGGACTAGCGGGAACACAGATACGCAGTATTTT. Translation gives CATSRPSGRTSGNTDTQYF.